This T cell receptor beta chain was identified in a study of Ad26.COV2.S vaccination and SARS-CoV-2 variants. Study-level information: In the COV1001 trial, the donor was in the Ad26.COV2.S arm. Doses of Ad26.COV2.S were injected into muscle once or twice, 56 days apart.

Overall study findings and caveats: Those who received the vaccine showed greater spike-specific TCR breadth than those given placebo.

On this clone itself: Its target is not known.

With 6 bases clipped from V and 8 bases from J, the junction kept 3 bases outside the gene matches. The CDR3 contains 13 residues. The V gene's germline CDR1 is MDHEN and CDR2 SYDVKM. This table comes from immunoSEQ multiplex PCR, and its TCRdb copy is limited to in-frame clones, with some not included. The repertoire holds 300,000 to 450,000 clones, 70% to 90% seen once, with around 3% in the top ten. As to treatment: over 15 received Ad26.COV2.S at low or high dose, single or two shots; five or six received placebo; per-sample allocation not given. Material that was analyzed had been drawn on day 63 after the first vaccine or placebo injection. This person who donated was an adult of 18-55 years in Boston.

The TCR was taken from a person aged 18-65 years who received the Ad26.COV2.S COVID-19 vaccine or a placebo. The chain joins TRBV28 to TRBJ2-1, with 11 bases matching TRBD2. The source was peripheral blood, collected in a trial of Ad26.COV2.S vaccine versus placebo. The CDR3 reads CASRLAGVYEQFF. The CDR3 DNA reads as TGTGCCAGCAGACTAGCGGGGGTGTATGAGCAGTTCTTC.